The subject of this entry is one TCR beta chain. Its antigen is not known. The CDR3 spans 15 residues. Trimming stripped 5 bases from V and 2 bases from J, with 16 bases between. CDR1 and CDR2 from the germline V gene are LNHDA and SQIVND (reference sequence). These data come from a study of OX40 agonist ivuxolimab in advanced cancers. In the study overall: Age averaged around 60 years (range roughly 20 to 90), and 82.7% were male.

Only in-frame clones appear in the TCRdb table, and some are missing; sequencing was by immunoSEQ multiplex PCR. This sample yields tens of thousands of clones, of which approximately 79% are seen a single time; roughly a tenth belongs to the top ten. The study's findings and limits: Dosing at 0.1 to 3.0 mg/kg was accompanied by clonal expansion of CD4+ and CD8+ blood T cells by week 6.

This chain links TRBV19 with TRBJ2-7; perhaps D is TRBD1 or TRBD2 (5 bases each). The material was CD4+ or CD8+ T cells sorted from blood, obtained in a trial of the OX40 agonist ivuxolimab. This clonotype originated in an adult with an advanced solid tumor such as melanoma, head and neck, liver or kidney cancer. CDR3: CASSPVRDGAYEQYF. The CDR3, as DNA: TGTGCCAGTAGTCCAGTCCGGGACGGAGCCTACGAGCAGTACTTC.